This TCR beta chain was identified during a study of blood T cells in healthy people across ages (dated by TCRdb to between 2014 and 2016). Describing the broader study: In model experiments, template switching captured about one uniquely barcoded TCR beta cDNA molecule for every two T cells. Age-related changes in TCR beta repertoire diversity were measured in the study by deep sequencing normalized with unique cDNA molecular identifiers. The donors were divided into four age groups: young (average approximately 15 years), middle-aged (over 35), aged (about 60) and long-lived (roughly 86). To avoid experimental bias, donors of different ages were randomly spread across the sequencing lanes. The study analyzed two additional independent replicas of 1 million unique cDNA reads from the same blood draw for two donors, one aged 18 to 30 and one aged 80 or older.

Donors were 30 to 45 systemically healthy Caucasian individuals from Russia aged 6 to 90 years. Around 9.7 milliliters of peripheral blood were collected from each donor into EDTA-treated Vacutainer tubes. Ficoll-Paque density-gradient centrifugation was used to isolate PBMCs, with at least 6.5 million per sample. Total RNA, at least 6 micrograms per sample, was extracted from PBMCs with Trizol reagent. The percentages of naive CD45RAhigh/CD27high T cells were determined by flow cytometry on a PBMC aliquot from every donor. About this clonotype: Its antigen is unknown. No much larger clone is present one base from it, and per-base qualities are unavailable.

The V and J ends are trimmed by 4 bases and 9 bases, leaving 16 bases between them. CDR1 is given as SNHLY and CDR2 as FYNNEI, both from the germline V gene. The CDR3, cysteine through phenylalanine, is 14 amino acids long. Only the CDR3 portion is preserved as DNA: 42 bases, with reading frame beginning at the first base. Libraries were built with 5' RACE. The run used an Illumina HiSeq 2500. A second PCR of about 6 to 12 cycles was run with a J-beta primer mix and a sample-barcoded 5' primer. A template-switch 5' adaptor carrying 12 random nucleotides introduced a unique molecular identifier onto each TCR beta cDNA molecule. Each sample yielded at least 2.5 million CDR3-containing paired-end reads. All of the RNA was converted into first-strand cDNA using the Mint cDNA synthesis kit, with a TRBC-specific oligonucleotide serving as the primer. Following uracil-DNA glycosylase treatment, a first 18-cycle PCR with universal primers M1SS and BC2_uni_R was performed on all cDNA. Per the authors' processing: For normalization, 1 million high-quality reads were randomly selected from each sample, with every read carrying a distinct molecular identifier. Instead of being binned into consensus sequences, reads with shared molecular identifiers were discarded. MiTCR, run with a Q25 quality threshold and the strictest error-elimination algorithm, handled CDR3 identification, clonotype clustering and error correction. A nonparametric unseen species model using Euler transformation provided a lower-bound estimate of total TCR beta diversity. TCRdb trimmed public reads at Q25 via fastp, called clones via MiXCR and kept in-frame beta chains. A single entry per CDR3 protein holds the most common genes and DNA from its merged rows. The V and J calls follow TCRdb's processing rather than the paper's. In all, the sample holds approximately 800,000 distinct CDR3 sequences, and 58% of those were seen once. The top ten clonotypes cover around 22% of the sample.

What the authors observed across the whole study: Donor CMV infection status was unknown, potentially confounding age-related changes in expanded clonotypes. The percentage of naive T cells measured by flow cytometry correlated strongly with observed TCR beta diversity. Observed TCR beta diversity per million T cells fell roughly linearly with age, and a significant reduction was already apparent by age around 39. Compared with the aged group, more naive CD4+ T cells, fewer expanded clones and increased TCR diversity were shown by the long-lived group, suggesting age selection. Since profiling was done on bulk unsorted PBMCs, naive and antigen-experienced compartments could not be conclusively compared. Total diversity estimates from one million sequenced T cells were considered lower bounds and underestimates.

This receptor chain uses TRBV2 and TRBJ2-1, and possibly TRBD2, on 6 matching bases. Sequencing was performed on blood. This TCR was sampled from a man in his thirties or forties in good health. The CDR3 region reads CASSVQGGIGEQFF. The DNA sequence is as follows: TGTGCCAGCAGTGTCCAGGGCGGGATTGGTGAGCAGTTCTTC. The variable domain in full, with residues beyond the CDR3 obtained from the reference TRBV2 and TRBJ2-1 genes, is EPEVTQTPSHQVTQMGQEVILRCVPISNHLYFYWYRQILGQKVEFLVSFYNNEISEKSEIFDDQFSVERPDGSNFTLKIRSTKLEDSAMYFCASSVQGGIGEQFFGPGTRLTVL.